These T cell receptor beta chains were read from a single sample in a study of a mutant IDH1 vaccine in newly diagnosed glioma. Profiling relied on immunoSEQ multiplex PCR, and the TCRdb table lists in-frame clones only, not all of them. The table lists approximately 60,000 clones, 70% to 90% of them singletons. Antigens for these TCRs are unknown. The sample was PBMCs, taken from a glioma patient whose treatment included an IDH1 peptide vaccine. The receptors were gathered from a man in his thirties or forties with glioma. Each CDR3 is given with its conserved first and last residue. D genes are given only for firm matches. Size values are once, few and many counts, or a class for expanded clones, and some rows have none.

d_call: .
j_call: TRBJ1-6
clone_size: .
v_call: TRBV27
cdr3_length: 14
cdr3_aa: CASRQTGRGSPLHF
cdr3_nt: TGTGCCAGCAGGCAGACAGGCCGGGGTTCACCCCTCCACTTT

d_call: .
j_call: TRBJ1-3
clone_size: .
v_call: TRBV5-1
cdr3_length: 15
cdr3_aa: CASSFGGVSGNTIYF
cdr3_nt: TGCGCCAGCAGCTTTGGGGGCGTCTCTGGAAACACCATATATTTT

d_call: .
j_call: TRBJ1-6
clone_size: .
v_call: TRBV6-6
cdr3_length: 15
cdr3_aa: CASSSTGSSNSPLHF
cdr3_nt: TGTGCCAGCAGTTCAACAGGGTCTAGTAATTCACCCCTCCACTTT

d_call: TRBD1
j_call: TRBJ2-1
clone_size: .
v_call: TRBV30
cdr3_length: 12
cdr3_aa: CAWSLQGNEQFF
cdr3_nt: TGTGCCTGGAGTTTACAGGGGAATGAGCAGTTCTTC

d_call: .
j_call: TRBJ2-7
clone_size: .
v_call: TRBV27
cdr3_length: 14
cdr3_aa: CASGTGLLSYEQYF
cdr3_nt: TGTGCCAGCGGGACGGGACTCCTCTCCTACGAGCAGTACTTC

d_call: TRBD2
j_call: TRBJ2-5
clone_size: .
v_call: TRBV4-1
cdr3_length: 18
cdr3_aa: CASSRGLAGGASTETQYF
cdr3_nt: TGCGCCAGCAGCCGCGGACTAGCGGGGGGGGCTAGCACGGAGACCCAGTACTTC

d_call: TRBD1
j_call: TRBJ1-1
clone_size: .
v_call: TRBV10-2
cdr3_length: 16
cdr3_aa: CASSLSPQGRDTEAFF
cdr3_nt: TGCGCCAGCAGTTTATCCCCACAGGGGAGGGACACTGAAGCTTTCTTT

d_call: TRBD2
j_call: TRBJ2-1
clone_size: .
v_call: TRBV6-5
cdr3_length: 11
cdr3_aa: CASSLGGEQFF
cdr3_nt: TGTGCCAGCAGCCTCGGGGGGGAGCAGTTCTTC

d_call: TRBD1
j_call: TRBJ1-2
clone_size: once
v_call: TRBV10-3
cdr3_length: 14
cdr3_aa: CAISKTGGNYGYTF
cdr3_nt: TGTGCCATCAGTAAGACAGGGGGCAACTATGGCTACACCTTC

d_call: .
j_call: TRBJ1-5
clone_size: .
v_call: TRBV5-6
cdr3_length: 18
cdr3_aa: CASSLGVPGPWRDQPQHF
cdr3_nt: TGTGCCAGCAGCTTGGGAGTCCCAGGGCCGTGGAGGGATCAGCCCCAGCATTTT

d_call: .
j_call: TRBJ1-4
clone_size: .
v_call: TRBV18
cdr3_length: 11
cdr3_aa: CASSLGEKLFF
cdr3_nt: TGTGCCAGCTCACTCGGGGAAAAACTGTTTTTT

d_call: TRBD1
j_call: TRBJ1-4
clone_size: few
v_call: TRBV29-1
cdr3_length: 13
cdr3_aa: CSGSQGVGEKLFF
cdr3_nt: TGCAGCGGATCACAGGGGGTGGGTGAAAAACTGTTTTTT

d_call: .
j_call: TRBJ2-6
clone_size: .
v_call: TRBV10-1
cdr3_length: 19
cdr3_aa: CASSEGTGPLGSGANVLTF
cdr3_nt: TGCGCCAGCAGTGAGGGGACGGGACCATTGGGCTCTGGGGCCAACGTCCTGACTTTC

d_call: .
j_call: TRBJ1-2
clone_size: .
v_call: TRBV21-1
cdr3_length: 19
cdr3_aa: CASRREGRQTTKVLYGYTF
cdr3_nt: TGTGCCAGCAGAAGGGAGGGTCGACAAACGACCAAAGTTCTATATGGCTACACCTTC

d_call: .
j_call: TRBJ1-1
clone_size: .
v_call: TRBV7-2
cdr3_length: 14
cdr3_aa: CASSWGIGGTEAFF
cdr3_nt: TGTGCCAGCAGCTGGGGCATCGGGGGCACTGAAGCTTTCTTT

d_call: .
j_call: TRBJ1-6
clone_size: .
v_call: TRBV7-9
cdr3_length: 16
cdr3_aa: CASSLGQGPRDSPLHF
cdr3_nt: TGTGCCAGCAGCTTAGGTCAGGGGCCGAGGGATTCACCCCTCCACTTT

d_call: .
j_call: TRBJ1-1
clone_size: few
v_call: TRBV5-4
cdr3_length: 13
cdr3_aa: CASSLIGGTEAFF
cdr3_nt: TGTGCCAGCAGCTTGATAGGGGGCACTGAAGCTTTCTTT

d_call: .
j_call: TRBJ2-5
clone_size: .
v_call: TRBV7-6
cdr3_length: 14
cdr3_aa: CASSLLDDQETQYF
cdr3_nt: TGTGCCAGCAGCTTATTAGATGACCAAGAGACCCAGTACTTC

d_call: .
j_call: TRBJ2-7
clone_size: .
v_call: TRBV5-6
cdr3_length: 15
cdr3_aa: CASSFGPDPTGEQYF
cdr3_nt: TGTGCCAGCAGCTTCGGTCCGGACCCAACGGGGGAGCAGTACTTC